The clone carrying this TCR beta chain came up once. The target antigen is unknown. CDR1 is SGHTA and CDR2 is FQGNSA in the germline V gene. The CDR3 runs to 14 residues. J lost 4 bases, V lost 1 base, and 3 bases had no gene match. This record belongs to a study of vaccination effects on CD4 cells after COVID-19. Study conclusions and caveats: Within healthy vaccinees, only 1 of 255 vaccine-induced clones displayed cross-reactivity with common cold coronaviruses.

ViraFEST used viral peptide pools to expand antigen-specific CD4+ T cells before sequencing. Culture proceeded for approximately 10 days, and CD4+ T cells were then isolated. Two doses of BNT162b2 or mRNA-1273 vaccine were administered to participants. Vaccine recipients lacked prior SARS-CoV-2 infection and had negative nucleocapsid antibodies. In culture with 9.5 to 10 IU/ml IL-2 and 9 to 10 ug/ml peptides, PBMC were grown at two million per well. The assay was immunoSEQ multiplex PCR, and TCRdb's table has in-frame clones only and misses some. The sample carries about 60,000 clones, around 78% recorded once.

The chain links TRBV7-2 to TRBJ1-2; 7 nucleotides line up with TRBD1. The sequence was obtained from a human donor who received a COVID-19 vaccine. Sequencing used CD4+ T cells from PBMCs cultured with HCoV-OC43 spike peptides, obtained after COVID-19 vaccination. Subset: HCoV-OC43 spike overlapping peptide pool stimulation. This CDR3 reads CASSLGWDSYGYTF. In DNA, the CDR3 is TGTGCCAGCAGCTTAGGATGGGACAGCTATGGCTACACCTTC.